The TCR beta chain under discussion was sequenced for a study of T cells in Graves' hyperthyroidism and ophthalmopathy. Trimming cost V 6 bases and J 7 bases; bases outside gene matches: 6. This CDR3 contains 12 residues. Whole-study findings and limits: A 13 V-J signature model discriminated ophthalmopathy versus stable hyperthyroidism.

RNA transcripts served as the template for amplifying TCR beta CDR3 regions. Primed by the HTBI set, a first-round RT-PCR was run on the TCR CDR3. In TCRdb, the multiplex PCR reads were re-called with MiXCR into one record per CDR3 protein. The table lists fewer than 750,000 distinct CDR3 sequences, roughly 15% of them singletons. Turning to this clonotype: Its specificity is not known.

Patients with ophthalmopathy all had a Clinical Activity Score of at least 3, a NOSPECS grade of at least 4 and duration under 3 months. Diagnoses rested on clinical symptoms, serum thyroxine and TRAb, thyroid ultrasound and orbital computed tomography. This receptor was identified in a woman aged 40 to 50 with Graves' ophthalmopathy. The chain links TRBV12-3 or TRBV12-4 to TRBJ2-7, with 7 nucleotides matching TRBD2. The sequencing input was blood. CDR3 sequence (DNA): TGTGCCAGCAGCCCGCGACTAGCAGAGCAGTACTTC. Its translation is CASSPRLAEQYF.